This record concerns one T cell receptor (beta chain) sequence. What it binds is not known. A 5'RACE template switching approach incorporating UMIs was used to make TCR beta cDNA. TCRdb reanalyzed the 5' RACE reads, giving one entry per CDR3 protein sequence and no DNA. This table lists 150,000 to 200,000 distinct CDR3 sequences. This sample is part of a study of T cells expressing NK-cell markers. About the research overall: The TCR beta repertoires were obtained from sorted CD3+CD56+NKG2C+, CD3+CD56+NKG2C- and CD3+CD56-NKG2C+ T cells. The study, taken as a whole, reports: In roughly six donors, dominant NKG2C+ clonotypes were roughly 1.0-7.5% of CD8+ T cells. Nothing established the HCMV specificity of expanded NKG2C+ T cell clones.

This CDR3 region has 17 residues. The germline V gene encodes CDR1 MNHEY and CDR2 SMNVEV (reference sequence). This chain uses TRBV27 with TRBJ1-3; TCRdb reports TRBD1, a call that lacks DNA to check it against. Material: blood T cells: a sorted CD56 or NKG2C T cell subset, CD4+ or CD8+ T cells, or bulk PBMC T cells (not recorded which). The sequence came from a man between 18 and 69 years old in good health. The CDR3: CASSPVRGEISGNTIYF.